This T cell receptor (beta chain) originates from a study of cytomegalovirus exposure and HLA in healthy donors. Study results and limitations: Being productive about 90% or about 30% of the time was typical of most TCR beta V segments in an earlier analysis. Among the sequence variants, a highly shared cluster was likely an artifact of sequencing. Later analysis suggested links between common viral pathogens and several top significant clusters.

In the PCR, 60 Vbeta and 13 Jbeta primers were used. Measured with immunoSEQ multiplex PCR; TCRdb has only the in-frame clones, and not every one. The data show under 150,000 clones, with 68% seen just once and 3.5% to 5% held by the top ten. As for this clone: Antigen specificity is unknown.

Trimming at V came to 4 bases and at J to 8 bases, leaving 11 bases not matched to a gene. Germline CDR1 reads MGHRA; CDR2 reads YSYEKL. The CDR3 extends over 17 amino acids. This chain joins TRBV4-1 and TRBJ1-6; 10 nucleotides align to TRBD1. The receptor comes from a man aged 55-75 years in good health and CMV-seronegative. The material sequenced was PBMCs. The CDR3 spells CASSPIWRGTGDSPLHF. DNA for the CDR3: TGCGCCAGCAGCCCTATTTGGCGCGGGACAGGGGATTCACCCCTCCACTTT.